One sample yielded the 22 T cell receptor beta chains listed below, sequenced in a study of blood T cell repertoires in COVID-19. Generated by immunoSEQ multiplex PCR, the TCRdb table keeps only in-frame clones and is missing some. Counted here are some 200,000 clones, around 86% occurring once; the ten biggest clones make up about 5.7%. Sequences were obtained from peripheral blood. The source is a woman aged 40 to 50 with acute or convalescent COVID-19.

The chain employs TRBV7-9 and TRBJ1-4; possibly TRBD1 for D (5 bases). The ends were cut back, 3 bases at V and 3 bases at J, with 14 bases in the middle. This CDR3 region has 16 residues. Germline CDR1 reads SEHNR; CDR2 reads FQNEAQ (reference sequence). The CDR3 loop reads CASSFLGQGPNEKLFF. CDR3 nucleotide sequence: TGTGCCAGCAGCTTCTTGGGTCAGGGTCCTAATGAAAAACTGTTTTTT.

The chain combines TRBV5-6 with TRBJ2-7, with a tentative D call TRBD1 (6 bases). The CDR3 is made up of 16 amino acids. Germline CDR1 and CDR2: SGHDT and YYEEEE. Trimming took 1 base from V and 3 from J, leaving 17 bases between them. As DNA, the CDR3 is TGTGCCAGCAGCTTGCATTCCAGACAGGTCCTCTACGAGCAGTACTTC. Its protein is CASSLHSRQVLYEQYF.

The V and J genes are TRBV3-1 (or the pseudogene TRBV3-2) and TRBJ2-3, with 10 bases identical to TRBD2. The trim removed 5 bases at V and 4 bases at J, leaving 3 bases unmatched. This CDR3 has 14 amino acids. Germline CDR1 reads LGHDT; CDR2 reads YNNKEL (reference sequence). The CDR3 DNA reads as TGTGCCAGCAGCGCGGGACTAGCGCCAGATACGCAGTATTTT. It specifies CASSAGLAPDTQYF.

This clone has only one observation. J is TRBJ2-1 and V is TRBV29-1; D might be TRBD2 (5 bases). V was clipped by 6 bases and J by 0 bases, with 12 bases between them. Germline CDR1 reads SQVTM; CDR2 reads ANQGSEA. CDR3 length: 14 residues. The CDR3 DNA follows: TGCAGCGTCCCAACGGGATACTCCTACAATGAGCAGTTCTTC. Protein: CSVPTGYSYNEQFF.

The CDR3 spells CASTGQLTMNTEAFF. The CDR3 bases are TGTGCCAGCACCGGACAGCTAACAATGAACACTGAAGCTTTCTTT. J is TRBJ1-1 and V is TRBV28; perhaps TRBD1 as D (6 bases). CDR3 length equals 15 residues. V was cut by 7 bases and J by 0 bases, with 15 bases left in between. The germline CDR1 and CDR2 sequences are MDHEN and SYDVKM.

J is TRBJ2-2 and V is TRBV4-2, with a possible D match to TRBD2 (6 bases). In germline, CDR1 is LGHNA, CDR2 YNFKEQ. The ends were cut back, 0 bases at V and 6 bases at J, with 11 bases in the middle. This CDR3 is 15 amino acids long. CDR3 sequence (DNA): TGTGCCAGCAGCCAAGATGTTGGAGGGTCCGGGGAGCTGTTTTTT. The encoded protein is CASSQDVGGSGELFF.

CDR3: CASSQGQAAQRREQYF. CDR3 coding DNA: TGTGCCAGCAGCCAAGGCCAGGCGGCCCAGAGGAGGGAGCAGTACTTC. This chain uses TRBV4-2 with TRBJ2-7; D is possibly TRBD2 (5 bases). Trimming removed 1 base from V and 7 bases from J, with 20 bases in between. Germline CDR1 reads LGHNA; CDR2 reads YNFKEQ. The CDR3 runs 16 residues.

This clone was recorded once. As DNA, the CDR3 is TGTGCCATCCGGTCGGCGGCAACTAATGAAAAACTGTTTTTT. It yields the protein CAIRSAATNEKLFF. V is TRBV2 and J is TRBJ1-4; D not certain. Germline V gene data show CDR1 as SNHLY and CDR2 as FYNNEI. CDR3 length: 14 amino acids. The V end was cut by 10 bases, the J end by 0 bases, with 12 bases between. The full variable domain, rest sourced from reference TRBV2 and TRBJ1-4, is EPEVTQTPSHQVTQMGQEVILRCVPISNHLYFYWYRQILGQKVEFLVSFYNNEISEKSEIFDDQFSVERPDGSNFTLKIRSTKLEDSAMYFCAIRSAATNEKLFFGSGTQLSVL.

The chain employs TRBV10-3 and TRBJ1-1, with D tentatively TRBD1 (6 bases). V was cut by 3 bases and J by 0 bases, with 8 bases left in between. CDR1 and CDR2 (germline): ENHRY, SYGVKD. The CDR3 loop spans 14 amino acids. Written as DNA, the CDR3 is TGTGCCATCAGTGATCACAGGGTGAACACTGAAGCTTTCTTT. Residues: CAISDHRVNTEAFF.

The chain joins TRBV18 to TRBJ2-2; D possibly corresponds to TRBD1 (5 bases). The CDR3 is made up of 14 amino acids. V lost 3 bases and J 1 base, leaving 6 bases between the germline ends. Germline V gene data show CDR1 as KGHSH and CDR2 as LQKENI. The CDR3 bases are TGTGCCAGCTCACCCACAGGGAACACCGGGGAGCTGTTTTTT. This translates into CASSPTGNTGELFF.

The CDR3 DNA sequence: TGTGCCAGCCTCCCAGGGGGGATTGACTATGGCTACACCTTC. Amino acids: CASLPGGIDYGYTF. The chain carries TRBV6-5 and TRBJ1-2; 7 nucleotides match TRBD1. This CDR3 region has 14 residues. Germline assignment: CDR1 MNHEY and CDR2 SVGAGI. Germline trimming cut 8 bases from V and 3 bases from J; bases unmatched to any gene: 9.

The J gene is TRBJ2-1, the V gene TRBV19; D may be TRBD1 (6 bases). Trimming removed 8 bases from V and 6 bases from J, with 20 bases in between. Germline V CDR1 and CDR2: LNHDA, SQIVND (reference sequence). CDR3 length equals 15 residues. CDR3 sequence reads: CASEKGVGIRNEQFF. CDR3 DNA: TGTGCCAGTGAGAAGGGGGTTGGGATACGCAATGAGCAGTTCTTC.

The chain couples TRBV14 to TRBJ1-2, with D possibly TRBD1 on 6 matching bases. Per germline, CDR1 SGHDN and CDR2 FVKESK. The V and J ends lost 2 bases and 3 bases respectively, with 10 bases between them. CDR3 length: 14 amino acids. The CDR3 spells CASSQLQGHYGYTF. DNA of the CDR3: TGTGCCAGCAGCCAATTACAGGGACACTATGGCTACACCTTC.

This clone was seen a few times. The rearrangement uses TRBV5-1 and TRBJ2-7, with D perhaps TRBD1 (5 bases). Germline values: CDR1 SGHRS, CDR2 YFSETQ. This CDR3 is built from 14 residues. The ends were cut back, 0 bases at V and 0 bases at J, with 7 bases in the middle. The CDR3 DNA reads as TGCGCCAGCAGCTTGGTTGACAGCTCCTACGAGCAGTACTTC. Translated: CASSLVDSSYEQYF.

The chain links TRBV3-1 (or the pseudogene TRBV3-2) to TRBJ2-3; TRBD2 agrees at 8 bases. Germline V gene sequence: CDR1 LGHDT, CDR2 YNNKEL (reference sequence). This CDR3 is built from 16 residues. With V trimmed by 0 bases and J by 8 bases, 10 bases remained unmatched. DNA for the CDR3: TGTGCCAGCAGCCAAGAAGAGTATGGGCGGGAGGCTACGCAGTATTTT. This translates into CASSQEEYGREATQYF.

This CDR3 reads CASSSTRGSNQPQHF. Here the CDR3 DNA reads TGTGCCAGCAGCTCGACCAGGGGGAGCAATCAGCCCCAGCATTTT. The chain recombines TRBV6-5 with TRBJ1-5, with 7 nucleotides matching TRBD1. Germline trimming cut 6 bases from V and 1 base from J; bases unmatched to any gene: 6. This CDR3 is built from 15 residues. Looked up from germline, CDR1 is MNHEY and CDR2 is SVGAGI.

The CDR3 bases are TGTGCCAGCAGCTTTGGACAGGGCGCTTATAGCAATCAGCCCCAGCATTTT. This translates into CASSFGQGAYSNQPQHF. V and J are TRBV5-6 and TRBJ1-5; 8 positions agree with TRBD1. Germline V CDR1 and CDR2: SGHDT, YYEEEE. J was trimmed by 0 bases and V by 2 bases; bases with no gene match: 7. The CDR3 has 17 residues.

This sequence joins TRBV6-5 and TRBJ1-4; a weak D match, TRBD1 (5 bases). Germline V gene data show CDR1 as MNHEY and CDR2 as SVGAGI. The CDR3 length is 15 residues. V was clipped by 7 bases and J by 3 bases, with 15 bases between them. The CDR3: CASKSAGVSNEKLFF. The CDR3 coding sequence is TGTGCCAGCAAATCGGCGGGGGTCTCTAATGAAAAACTGTTTTTT.

The genes are TRBV10-2 and TRBJ1-1; D gene uncertain. The CDR3 is made up of 13 amino acids. The germline gives CDR1 WSHSY, CDR2 SAAADI. Trimming removed 4 bases at V and 3 bases at J, with 9 bases between. The CDR3 is CASSARRDTEAFF. In DNA, the CDR3 is TGCGCCAGCAGTGCCCGGAGAGACACTGAAGCTTTCTTT.

The chain carries TRBV5-6 and TRBJ1-2; D gene ambiguous. Per germline, CDR1 SGHDT and CDR2 YYEEEE. Trimming pared 2 bases from V and 9 bases from J, leaving 14 bases between. The CDR3 is 13 residues long. The CDR3 sequence is CASSLGERVRYTF. CDR3 nucleotide sequence: TGTGCCAGCAGCTTAGGAGAGAGGGTTCGCTACACCTTC.

This chain uses TRBV7-2 with TRBJ2-2; D gene unclear. The CDR3 totals 15 residues. Germline-derived CDR1 and CDR2 are SGHTA and FQGNSA. V gave up 2 bases and J gave up 3 bases, with 10 bases separating them. The CDR3 sequence is CASSLSVIYTGELFF. CDR3 DNA sequence: TGTGCCAGCAGCTTAAGCGTCATTTACACCGGGGAGCTGTTTTTT.

The chain is built from TRBV19 and TRBJ1-1; 10 nucleotides align to TRBD1. CDR3 size: 16 residues. Germline CDR1 reads LNHDA; CDR2 reads SQIVND (reference sequence). With 5 bases clipped from V and 1 base from J, the junction kept 7 bases outside the gene matches. CDR3 loop: CASSWGDRGKNTEAFF. The DNA for the CDR3 is TGTGCCAGTAGTTGGGGGGACAGGGGAAAGAACACTGAAGCTTTCTTT.